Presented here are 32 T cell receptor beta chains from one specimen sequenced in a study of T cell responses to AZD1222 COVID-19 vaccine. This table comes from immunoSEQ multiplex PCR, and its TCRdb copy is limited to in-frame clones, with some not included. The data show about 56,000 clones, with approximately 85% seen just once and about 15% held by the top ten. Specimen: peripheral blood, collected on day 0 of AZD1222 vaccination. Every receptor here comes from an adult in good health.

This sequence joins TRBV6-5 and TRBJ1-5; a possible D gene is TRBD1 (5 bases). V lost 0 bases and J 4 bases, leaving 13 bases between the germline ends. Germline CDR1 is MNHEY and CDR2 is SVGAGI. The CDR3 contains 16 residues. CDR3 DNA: TGTGCCAGCAGTTACTCGACGGGGGTCGGGAATCAGCCCCAGCATTTT. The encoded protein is CASSYSTGVGNQPQHF.

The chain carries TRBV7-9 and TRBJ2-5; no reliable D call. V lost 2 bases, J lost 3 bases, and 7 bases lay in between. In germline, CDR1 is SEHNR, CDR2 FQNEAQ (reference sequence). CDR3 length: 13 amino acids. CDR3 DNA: TGTGCCAGCAGCTTACGCTTAGAAGAGACCCAGTACTTC. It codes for CASSLRLEETQYF.

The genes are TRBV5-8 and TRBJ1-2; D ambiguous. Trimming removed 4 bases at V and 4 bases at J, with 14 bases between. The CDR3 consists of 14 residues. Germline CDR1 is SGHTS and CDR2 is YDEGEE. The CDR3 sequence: CASSGLRKLYGYTF. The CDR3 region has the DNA TGTGCCAGCAGCGGGCTCAGGAAACTCTATGGCTACACCTTC.

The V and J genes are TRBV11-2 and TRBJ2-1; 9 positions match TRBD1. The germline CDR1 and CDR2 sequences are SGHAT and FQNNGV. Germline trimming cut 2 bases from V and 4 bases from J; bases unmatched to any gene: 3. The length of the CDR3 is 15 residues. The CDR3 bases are TGTGCCAGCAGCTTACCGGGACAGGGATACAATGAGCAGTTCTTC. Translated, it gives CASSLPGQGYNEQFF.

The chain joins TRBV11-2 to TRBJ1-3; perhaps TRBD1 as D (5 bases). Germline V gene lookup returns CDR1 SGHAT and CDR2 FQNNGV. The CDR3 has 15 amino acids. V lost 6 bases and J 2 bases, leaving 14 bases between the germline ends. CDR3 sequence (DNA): TGTGCCAGCAGTAGAGTGAGGGGCGCTGGAAACACCATATATTTT. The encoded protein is CASSRVRGAGNTIYF.

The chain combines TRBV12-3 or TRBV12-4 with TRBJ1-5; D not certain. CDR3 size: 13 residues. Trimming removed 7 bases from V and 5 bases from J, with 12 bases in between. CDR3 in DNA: TGTGCCAGCAACGGCAACTCTCATCAGCCCCAGCATTTT. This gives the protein CASNGNSHQPQHF.

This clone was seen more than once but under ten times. The CDR3 nucleotides read TGTGCCAGCAGTTTACAGGGGTCAAGCGACGAGCAGTACTTC. This codes for CASSLQGSSDEQYF. This chain links TRBV6-5 with TRBJ2-7; 7 positions match TRBD1. After removal of 4 bases from V and 5 bases from J, the junction contained 8 bases not matched to a gene. Germline assignment: CDR1 MNHEY and CDR2 SVGAGI. The CDR3 sequence is 14 residues long.

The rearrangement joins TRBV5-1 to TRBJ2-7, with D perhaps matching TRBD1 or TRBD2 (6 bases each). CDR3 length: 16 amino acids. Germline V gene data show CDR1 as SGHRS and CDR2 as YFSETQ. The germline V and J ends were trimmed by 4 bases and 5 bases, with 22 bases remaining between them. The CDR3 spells CASSPLYGGLGDEQYF. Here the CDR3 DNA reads TGCGCCAGCAGCCCCCTTTACGGGGGCCTGGGGGACGAGCAGTACTTC.

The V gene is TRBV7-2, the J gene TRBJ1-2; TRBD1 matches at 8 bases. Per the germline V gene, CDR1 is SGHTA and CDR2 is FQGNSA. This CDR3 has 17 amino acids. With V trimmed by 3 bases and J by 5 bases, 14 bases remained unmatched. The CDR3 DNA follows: TGTGCCAGCAGCTTCCCAGGGGGCGCGGGAAGGTATTATGGCTACACCTTC. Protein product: CASSFPGGAGRYYGYTF.

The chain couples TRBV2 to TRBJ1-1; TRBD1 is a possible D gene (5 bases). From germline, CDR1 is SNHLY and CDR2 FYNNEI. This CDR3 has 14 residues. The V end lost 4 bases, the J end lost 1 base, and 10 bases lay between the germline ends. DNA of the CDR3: TGTGCCAGCAGTGTTGACAGACAGAACACTGAAGCTTTCTTT. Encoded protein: CASSVDRQNTEAFF.

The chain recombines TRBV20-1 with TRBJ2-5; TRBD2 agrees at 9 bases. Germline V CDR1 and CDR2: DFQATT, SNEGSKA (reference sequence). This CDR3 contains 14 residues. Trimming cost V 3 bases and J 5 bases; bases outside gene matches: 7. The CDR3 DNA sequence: TGCAGTGCTAGTCAATTAGCGGGGGAGGAGACCCAGTACTTC. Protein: CSASQLAGEETQYF.

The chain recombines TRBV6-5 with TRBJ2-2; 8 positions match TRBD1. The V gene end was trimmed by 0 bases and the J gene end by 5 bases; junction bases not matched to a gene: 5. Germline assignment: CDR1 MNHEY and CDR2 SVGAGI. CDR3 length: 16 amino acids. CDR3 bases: TGTGCCAGCAGTTACTCAGGGACAGGTCGAACCGGGGAGCTGTTTTTT. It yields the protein CASSYSGTGRTGELFF.

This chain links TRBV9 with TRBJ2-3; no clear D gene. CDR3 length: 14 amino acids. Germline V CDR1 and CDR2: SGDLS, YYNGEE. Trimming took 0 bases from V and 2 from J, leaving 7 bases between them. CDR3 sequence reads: CASSVDADTDTQYF. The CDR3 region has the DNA TGTGCCAGCAGCGTAGATGCCGACACAGATACGCAGTATTTT.

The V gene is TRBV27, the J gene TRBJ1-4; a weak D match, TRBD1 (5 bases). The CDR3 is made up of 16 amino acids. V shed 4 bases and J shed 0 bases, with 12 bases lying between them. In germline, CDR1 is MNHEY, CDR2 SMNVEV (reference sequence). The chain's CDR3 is CASSSLPGATNEKLFF. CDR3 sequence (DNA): TGTGCCAGCAGTTCTCTCCCGGGGGCAACTAATGAAAAACTGTTTTTT.

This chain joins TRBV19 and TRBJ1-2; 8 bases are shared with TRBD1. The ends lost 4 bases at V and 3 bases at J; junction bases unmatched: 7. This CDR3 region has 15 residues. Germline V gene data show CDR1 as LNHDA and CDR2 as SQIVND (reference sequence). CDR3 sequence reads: CASSTWTGNDYGYTF. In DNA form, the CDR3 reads TGTGCCAGTAGTACTTGGACAGGGAACGACTATGGCTACACCTTC.

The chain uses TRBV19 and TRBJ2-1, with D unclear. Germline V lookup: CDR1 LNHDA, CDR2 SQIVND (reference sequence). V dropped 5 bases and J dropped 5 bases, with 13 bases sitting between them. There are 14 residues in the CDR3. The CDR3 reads CASSLRDTNNEQFF. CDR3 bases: TGTGCCAGTAGTCTCAGAGACACCAACAATGAGCAGTTCTTC.

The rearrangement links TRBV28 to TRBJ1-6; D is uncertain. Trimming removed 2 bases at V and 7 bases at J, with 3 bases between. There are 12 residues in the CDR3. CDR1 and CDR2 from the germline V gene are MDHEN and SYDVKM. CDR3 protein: CASSLRNSPLHF. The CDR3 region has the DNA TGTGCCAGCAGTTTACGGAATTCACCCCTCCACTTT.

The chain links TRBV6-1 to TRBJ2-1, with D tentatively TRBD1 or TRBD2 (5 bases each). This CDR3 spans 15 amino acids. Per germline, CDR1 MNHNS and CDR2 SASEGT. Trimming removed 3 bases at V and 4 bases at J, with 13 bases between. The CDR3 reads CASSDEGGGYNEQFF. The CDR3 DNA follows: TGTGCCAGCAGTGACGAGGGTGGGGGTTACAATGAGCAGTTCTTC.

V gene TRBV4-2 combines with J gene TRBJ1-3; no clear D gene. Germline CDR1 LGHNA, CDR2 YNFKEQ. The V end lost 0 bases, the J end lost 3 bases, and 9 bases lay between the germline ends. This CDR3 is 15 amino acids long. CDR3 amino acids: CASSQDLRSGNTIYF. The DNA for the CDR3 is TGTGCCAGCAGCCAAGATTTGCGTAGTGGAAACACCATATATTTT.

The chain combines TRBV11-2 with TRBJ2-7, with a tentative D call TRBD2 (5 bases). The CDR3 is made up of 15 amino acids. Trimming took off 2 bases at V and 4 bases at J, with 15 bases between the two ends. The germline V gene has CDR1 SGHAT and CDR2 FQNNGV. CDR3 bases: TGTGCCAGCAGCTTATTAAAGGGAGTGACGTACGAGCAGTACTTC. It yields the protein CASSLLKGVTYEQYF.

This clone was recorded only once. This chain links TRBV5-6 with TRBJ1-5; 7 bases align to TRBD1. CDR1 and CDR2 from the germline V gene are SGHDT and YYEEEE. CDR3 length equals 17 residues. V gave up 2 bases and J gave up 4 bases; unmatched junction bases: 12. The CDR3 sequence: CASSFTGAGGTNQPQHF. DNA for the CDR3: TGTGCCAGCAGCTTTACAGGGGCCGGGGGAACAAATCAGCCCCAGCATTTT.

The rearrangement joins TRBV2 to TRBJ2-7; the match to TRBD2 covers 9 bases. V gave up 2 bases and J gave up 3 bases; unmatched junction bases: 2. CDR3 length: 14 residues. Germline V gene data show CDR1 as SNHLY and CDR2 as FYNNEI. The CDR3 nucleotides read TGTGCCAGCAGTGAAAGCGGGGGGTACTACGAGCAGTACTTC. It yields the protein CASSESGGYYEQYF.

For the CDR3, the DNA is TGTGCCAGCAGCTTAGAACAGGGGATTGGCTATGGCTACACCTTC. As protein: CASSLEQGIGYGYTF. This chain links TRBV7-8 with TRBJ1-2; 7 bases are a match to TRBD1. The CDR3 runs 15 residues. V shed 1 base and J 4 bases; nucleotides not matched to a gene: 6. The germline CDR1 and CDR2 sequences are SGHVS and FQNEAQ.

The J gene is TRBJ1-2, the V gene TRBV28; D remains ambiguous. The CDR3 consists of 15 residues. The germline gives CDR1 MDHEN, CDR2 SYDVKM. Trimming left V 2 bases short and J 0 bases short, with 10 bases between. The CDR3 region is CASSLGEGSNYGYTF. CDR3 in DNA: TGTGCCAGCAGTTTAGGCGAGGGCTCTAACTATGGCTACACCTTC.

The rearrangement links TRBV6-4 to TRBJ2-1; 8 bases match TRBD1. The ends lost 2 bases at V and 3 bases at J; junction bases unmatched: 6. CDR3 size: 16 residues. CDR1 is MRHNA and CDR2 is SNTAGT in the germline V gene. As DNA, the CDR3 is TGTGCCAGCAGTGACCCAGGACAGGGTTACTACAATGAGCAGTTCTTC. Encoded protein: CASSDPGQGYYNEQFF.

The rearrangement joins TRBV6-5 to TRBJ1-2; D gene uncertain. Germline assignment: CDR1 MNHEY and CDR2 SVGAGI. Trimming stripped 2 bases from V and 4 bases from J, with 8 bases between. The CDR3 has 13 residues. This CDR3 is CASSYGESYGYTF. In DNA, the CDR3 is TGTGCCAGCAGTTACGGGGAAAGCTATGGCTACACCTTC.

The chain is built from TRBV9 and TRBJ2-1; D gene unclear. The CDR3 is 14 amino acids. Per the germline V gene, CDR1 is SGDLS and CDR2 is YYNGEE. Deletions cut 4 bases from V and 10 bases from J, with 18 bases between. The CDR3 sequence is CASSPVGRVSEQFF. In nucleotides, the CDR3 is TGTGCCAGCAGCCCCGTGGGTAGGGTATCGGAGCAGTTCTTC. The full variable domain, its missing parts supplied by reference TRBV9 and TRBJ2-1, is DSGVTQTPKHLITATGQRVTLRCSPRSGDLSVYWYQQSLDQGLQFLIQYYNGEERAKGNILERFSAQQFPDLHSELNLSSLELGDSALYFCASSPVGRVSEQFFGPGTRLTVL.

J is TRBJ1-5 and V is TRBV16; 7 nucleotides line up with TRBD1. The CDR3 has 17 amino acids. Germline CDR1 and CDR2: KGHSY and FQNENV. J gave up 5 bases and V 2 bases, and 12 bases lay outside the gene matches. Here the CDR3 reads CASSQQGVFSVDQPQHF. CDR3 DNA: TGTGCCAGCAGCCAACAGGGGGTGTTTTCGGTCGATCAGCCCCAGCATTTT. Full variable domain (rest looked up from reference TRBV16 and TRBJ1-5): GEEVAQTPKHLVRGEGQKAKLYCAPIKGHSYVFWYQQVLKNEFKFLISFQNENVFDETGMPKERFSAKCLPNSPCSLEIQATKLEDSAVYFCASSQQGVFSVDQPQHFGDGTRLSIL.

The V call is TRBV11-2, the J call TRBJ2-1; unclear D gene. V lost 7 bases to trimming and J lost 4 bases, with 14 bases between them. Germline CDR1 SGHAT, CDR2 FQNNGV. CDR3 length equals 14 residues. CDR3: CASTSGSRYNEQFF. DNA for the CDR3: TGTGCCAGCACCTCAGGAAGCAGATACAATGAGCAGTTCTTC.

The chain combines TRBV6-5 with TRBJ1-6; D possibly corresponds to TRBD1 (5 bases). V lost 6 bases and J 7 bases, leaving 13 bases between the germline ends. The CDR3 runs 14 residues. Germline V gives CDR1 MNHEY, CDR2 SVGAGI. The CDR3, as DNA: TGTGCCAGCAGGGCCAGGGTGGGAAATTCACCCCTCCACTTT. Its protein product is CASRARVGNSPLHF.

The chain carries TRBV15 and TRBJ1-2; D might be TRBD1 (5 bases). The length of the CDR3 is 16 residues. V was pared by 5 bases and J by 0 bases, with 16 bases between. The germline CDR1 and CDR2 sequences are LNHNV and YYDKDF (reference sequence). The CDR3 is CATSGRREGANYGYTF. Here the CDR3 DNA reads TGTGCCACCAGCGGACGGAGGGAAGGGGCTAACTATGGCTACACCTTC.

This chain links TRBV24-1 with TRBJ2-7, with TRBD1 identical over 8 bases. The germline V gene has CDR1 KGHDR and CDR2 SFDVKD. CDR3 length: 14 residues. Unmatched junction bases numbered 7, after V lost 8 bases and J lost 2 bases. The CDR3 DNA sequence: TGTGCCACCAAGTGGACAGGGTTGGCCTACGAGCAGTACTTC. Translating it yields CATKWTGLAYEQYF.